A selection of T cell receptor beta chains follows, all from one sample in a study of Graves' ophthalmopathy and Graves' hyperthyroidism. MiXCR, run by TCRdb on the multiplex PCR reads, gives a single entry per CDR3 protein. The data contain 650,000 to 900,000 distinct CDR3 sequences, 40% of them singletons. The sequencing sample was made of peripheral blood. These TCRs come from an adult man with Graves' ophthalmopathy. Both conserved end residues are part of each CDR3. Fields, in order: J gene, clone size, D gene, V gene, CDR3 protein, CDR3 DNA. A D gene is named only where the DNA matches it firmly. A clone size is listed for some rows: how often the clone was seen (once, few, many), or a class if it is expanded.

j_gene: TRBJ1-1; abundance: few; d_gene: -; v_gene: TRBV9; CDR3aa: CASSVEVGPTGLEAFF; CDR3nt: TGTGCCAGCAGCGTAGAAGTCGGTCCTACAGGGCTTGAAGCTTTCTTT
j_gene: TRBJ1-1; abundance: -; d_gene: TRBD1; v_gene: TRBV11-1; CDR3aa: CASSYTGGAVHAFF; CDR3nt: TGTGCCAGCAGCTACACAGGGGGCGCGGTGCATGCTTTCTTT
j_gene: TRBJ1-2; abundance: few; d_gene: -; v_gene: TRBV4-1; CDR3aa: CASSPSPGTNYGYTF; CDR3nt: TGCGCCAGCAGCCCCTCGCCAGGAACTAACTATGGCTACACCTTC
j_gene: TRBJ1-3; abundance: few; d_gene: -; v_gene: TRBV20-1; CDR3aa: CSSQGSGNTIYF; CDR3nt: TGCAGTTCCCAGGGATCTGGAAACACCATATATTTT
j_gene: TRBJ2-7; abundance: -; d_gene: TRBD1; v_gene: TRBV7-9; CDR3aa: CASSLFGQGADEQYF; CDR3nt: TGTGCCAGCAGCTTATTTGGACAGGGGGCGGACGAGCAGTACTTC
j_gene: TRBJ1-2; abundance: -; d_gene: TRBD1; v_gene: TRBV2; CDR3aa: CASSEGTVRGYTF; CDR3nt: TGTGCCAGCAGTGAGGGGACAGTTCGGGGCTACACCTTC
j_gene: TRBJ1-4; abundance: many; d_gene: -; v_gene: TRBV7-3; CDR3aa: CASSPGTVFTNEKLFF; CDR3nt: TGTGCCAGCAGCCCCGGGACCGTTTTCACTAATGAAAAACTGTTTTTT
j_gene: TRBJ2-7; abundance: -; d_gene: TRBD1; v_gene: TRBV11-2; CDR3aa: CASPFRTGRCEQYF; CDR3nt: TGTGCCAGCCCTTTCCGGACAGGGCGATGCGAGCAGTACTTC
j_gene: TRBJ2-5; abundance: -; d_gene: -; v_gene: TRBV5-4; CDR3aa: CTSSLEPNPQETQYF; CDR3nt: TGTACCAGCAGCTTGGAGCCCAACCCCCAAGAGACCCAGTACTTC
j_gene: TRBJ1-1; abundance: many; d_gene: TRBD1; v_gene: TRBV29-1; CDR3aa: CSVDLGRGVDTEAFF; CDR3nt: TGCAGCGTTGACCTAGGCAGGGGGGTCGACACTGAAGCTTTCTTT
j_gene: TRBJ1-6; abundance: many; d_gene: -; v_gene: TRBV10-3; CDR3aa: CASSYFAAHNSPLHF; CDR3nt: TGTGCCAGCAGTTACTTTGCAGCCCATAATTCACCCCTCCACTTT
j_gene: TRBJ2-7; abundance: -; d_gene: -; v_gene: TRBV7-8; CDR3aa: CASSLDLGLNEQYF; CDR3nt: TGTGCCAGCAGCTTAGATCTGGGGCTCAATGAGCAGTACTTC
j_gene: TRBJ2-7; abundance: -; d_gene: -; v_gene: TRBV25-1; CDR3aa: CASSLGTMTGHEQYF; CDR3nt: TGTGCCAGCAGCTTAGGGACAATGACTGGGCACGAGCAGTACTTC
j_gene: TRBJ2-7; abundance: -; d_gene: -; v_gene: TRBV15; CDR3aa: CATSSLQIVGYEQYF; CDR3nt: TGTGCCACCAGCAGCCTTCAGATAGTAGGCTACGAGCAGTACTTC
j_gene: TRBJ1-1; abundance: -; d_gene: -; v_gene: TRBV20-1; CDR3aa: CSARESGHTEAFF; CDR3nt: TGCAGTGCTAGAGAGTCAGGGCACACTGAAGCTTTCTTT
j_gene: TRBJ2-5; abundance: -; d_gene: TRBD1; v_gene: TRBV2; CDR3aa: CASSEGRGPQPQYF; CDR3nt: TGTGCCAGCAGTGAAGGCAGGGGGCCTCAGCCCCAGTACTTC
j_gene: TRBJ1-1; abundance: many; d_gene: TRBD1; v_gene: TRBV7-2; CDR3aa: CASSQSLGQGSTEAFF; CDR3nt: TGTGCCAGCAGCCAGAGCCTGGGACAGGGAAGCACTGAAGCTTTCTTT
j_gene: TRBJ1-2; abundance: -; d_gene: -; v_gene: TRBV2; CDR3aa: CASSTTPGGYTF; CDR3nt: TGTGCCAGCAGTACCACACCGGGGGGCTACACCTTC
j_gene: TRBJ2-2; abundance: many; d_gene: TRBD1; v_gene: TRBV7-6; CDR3aa: CASKGRGRSTGELFF; CDR3nt: TGTGCCAGCAAGGGCAGGGGGCGCAGCACCGGGGAGCTGTTTTTT
j_gene: TRBJ2-6; abundance: many; d_gene: -; v_gene: TRBV5-1; CDR3aa: CASSRDSGANVLTF; CDR3nt: TGCGCCAGCAGCAGGGACTCTGGGGCCAACGTCCTGACTTTC
j_gene: TRBJ1-2; abundance: many; d_gene: -; v_gene: TRBV7-8; CDR3aa: CASSLALGTNYGYTF; CDR3nt: TGTGCCAGCAGCTTAGCGCTGGGAACTAACTATGGCTACACCTTC
j_gene: TRBJ2-5; abundance: -; d_gene: TRBD1; v_gene: TRBV29-1; CDR3aa: CSATGVETQYF; CDR3nt: TGCAGCGCGACAGGGGTGGAGACCCAGTACTTC
j_gene: TRBJ1-1; abundance: many; d_gene: TRBD1; v_gene: TRBV29-1; CDR3aa: CSLRQGHTEAFF; CDR3nt: TGCAGCCTCCGACAGGGCCACACTGAAGCTTTCTTT
j_gene: TRBJ2-7; abundance: many; d_gene: TRBD1; v_gene: TRBV29-1; CDR3aa: CSVQGASYEQYF; CDR3nt: TGCAGCGTACAGGGGGCGAGTTACGAGCAGTACTTC
j_gene: TRBJ2-7; abundance: -; d_gene: -; v_gene: TRBV6-2/TRBV6-3; CDR3aa: CASGRQMQYF; CDR3nt: TGTGCCAGCGGCCGTCAAATGCAGTACTTC
j_gene: TRBJ1-2; abundance: many; d_gene: -; v_gene: TRBV29-1; CDR3aa: CSVVVLYGYTF; CDR3nt: TGCAGCGTTGTTGTCCTGTATGGCTACACCTTC
j_gene: TRBJ1-4; abundance: few; d_gene: -; v_gene: TRBV20-1; CDR3aa: CSARDLGSDATNEKLFF; CDR3nt: TGCAGTGCTAGAGATCTCGGCAGCGATGCAACTAATGAAAAACTGTTTTTT
j_gene: TRBJ1-5; abundance: many; d_gene: -; v_gene: TRBV29-1; CDR3aa: CSARDEDEPQHF; CDR3nt: TGCAGCGCCAGGGACGAGGATGAGCCCCAGCATTTT
j_gene: TRBJ1-1; abundance: many; d_gene: TRBD1; v_gene: TRBV7-9; CDR3aa: CASSPRDRGAFF; CDR3nt: TGTGCCAGCAGCCCACGTGACAGGGGAGCTTTCTTT
j_gene: TRBJ1-1; abundance: -; d_gene: -; v_gene: TRBV20-1; CDR3aa: CSAPRGTPMNTEAFF; CDR3nt: TGCAGTGCCCCACGGGGGACTCCTATGAACACTGAAGCTTTCTTT
j_gene: TRBJ1-5; abundance: many; d_gene: -; v_gene: TRBV24-1; CDR3aa: CASARGNQPQHF; CDR3nt: TGTGCCAGTGCCCGGGGCAATCAGCCCCAGCATTTT
j_gene: TRBJ2-5; abundance: -; d_gene: TRBD1; v_gene: TRBV29-1; CDR3aa: CSVQLSDRVIGTQYF; CDR3nt: TGCAGCGTTCAATTATCGGACAGGGTAATAGGGACCCAGTACTTC
j_gene: TRBJ2-5; abundance: many; d_gene: -; v_gene: TRBV20-1; CDR3aa: CSARMGGRETQYF; CDR3nt: TGCAGTGCTAGAATGGGGGGGCGAGAGACCCAGTACTTC
j_gene: TRBJ1-1; abundance: -; d_gene: TRBD1; v_gene: TRBV7-9; CDR3aa: CASSSRAIRTGGYTEAFF; CDR3nt: TGTGCCAGCAGCTCCCGTGCGATTAGGACAGGGGGCTACACTGAAGCTTTCTTT
j_gene: TRBJ1-1; abundance: many; d_gene: -; v_gene: TRBV29-1; CDR3aa: CSVGSGAFF; CDR3nt: TGCAGCGTTGGTTCAGGAGCTTTCTTT
j_gene: TRBJ1-1; abundance: many; d_gene: TRBD1; v_gene: TRBV7-2; CDR3aa: CASSLEGTGPEAFF; CDR3nt: TGTGCCAGCAGCTTAGAGGGGACAGGGCCTGAAGCTTTCTTT
j_gene: TRBJ1-1; abundance: many; d_gene: TRBD1; v_gene: TRBV10-3; CDR3aa: CATRESGQQNTEAFF; CDR3nt: TGTGCCACCCGAGAGTCGGGACAGCAGAACACTGAAGCTTTCTTT
j_gene: TRBJ2-5; abundance: few; d_gene: TRBD2; v_gene: TRBV7-2; CDR3aa: CASSMAGGQETQYF; CDR3nt: TGTGCCAGCAGCATGGCGGGAGGGCAAGAGACCCAGTACTTC
j_gene: TRBJ1-5; abundance: -; d_gene: -; v_gene: TRBV10-3; CDR3aa: CAISLRGSSNQPQHF; CDR3nt: TGTGCCATCAGCCTCAGGGGTAGTAGCAATCAGCCCCAGCATTTT
j_gene: TRBJ2-2; abundance: -; d_gene: -; v_gene: TRBV25-1; CDR3aa: CASSARGPLTGELFF; CDR3nt: TGTGCCAGCAGTGCTAGAGGGCCTCTCACCGGGGAGCTGTTTTTT
j_gene: TRBJ2-7; abundance: -; d_gene: TRBD1; v_gene: TRBV14; CDR3aa: CASSQASGTASYEQYF; CDR3nt: TGTGCCAGCAGCCAAGCGTCCGGGACAGCTTCCTACGAGCAGTACTTC
j_gene: TRBJ2-7; abundance: once; d_gene: -; v_gene: TRBV5-1; CDR3aa: CASRNPAAASTYEQYF; CDR3nt: TGCGCCAGCAGAAACCCCGCAGCCGCGTCAACCTACGAGCAGTACTTC
j_gene: TRBJ2-7; abundance: -; d_gene: TRBD1; v_gene: TRBV10-2; CDR3aa: CASSYDQGAEQYF; CDR3nt: TGTGCCAGCAGTTACGACCAGGGGGCCGAGCAGTACTTC
j_gene: TRBJ2-7; abundance: many; d_gene: -; v_gene: TRBV7-9; CDR3aa: CASSRDKSYEQYF; CDR3nt: TGTGCCAGCAGTCGGGACAAGTCCTACGAGCAGTACTTC